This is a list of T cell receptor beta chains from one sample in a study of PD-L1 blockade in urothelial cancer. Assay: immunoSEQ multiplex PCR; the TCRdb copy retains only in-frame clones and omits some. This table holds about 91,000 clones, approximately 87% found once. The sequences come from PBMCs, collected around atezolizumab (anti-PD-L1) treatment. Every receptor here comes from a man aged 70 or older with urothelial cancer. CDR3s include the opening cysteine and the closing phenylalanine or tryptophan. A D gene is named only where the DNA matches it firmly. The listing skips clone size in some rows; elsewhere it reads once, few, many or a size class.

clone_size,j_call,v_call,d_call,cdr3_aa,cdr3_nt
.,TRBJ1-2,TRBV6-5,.,CASSYLVGSGYGYTF,TGTGCCAGCAGTTACCTCGTGGGGAGCGGCTATGGCTACACCTTC
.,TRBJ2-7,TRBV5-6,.,CASSLGGGTYEQYF,TGTGCCAGCAGCTTGGGGGGAGGTACCTACGAGCAGTACTTC
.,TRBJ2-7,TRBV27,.,CASSLSGLGGYEQYF,TGTGCCAGCAGTTTATCGGGGTTGGGGGGCTACGAGCAGTACTTC
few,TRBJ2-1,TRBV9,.,CASSVDDYPHNEQFF,TGTGCCAGCAGCGTTGACGACTACCCCCACAATGAGCAGTTCTTC
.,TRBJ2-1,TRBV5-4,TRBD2,CASSLGDSGSENEQFF,TGTGCCAGCAGCTTGGGAGATAGCGGGAGTGAAAATGAGCAGTTCTTC
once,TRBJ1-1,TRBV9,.,CASSPSGSTEAFF,TGTGCCAGCAGTCCTTCGGGGAGCACTGAAGCTTTCTTT
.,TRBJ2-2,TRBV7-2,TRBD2,CASSLSGTSTGELFF,TGTGCCAGCAGCTTGTCCGGGACTAGTACCGGGGAGCTGTTTTTT
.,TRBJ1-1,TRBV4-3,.,CASSPRGRNTEAFF,TGCGCCAGCAGCCCCAGGGGCAGGAACACTGAAGCTTTCTTT
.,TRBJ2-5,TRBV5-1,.,CASSPDRSGGETQYF,TGCGCCAGCAGCCCGGACAGGTCGGGAGGGGAGACCCAGTACTTC
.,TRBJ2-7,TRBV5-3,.,CARSPLTTRDYEQYF,TGTGCCAGAAGCCCCCTGACCACGCGGGACTACGAGCAGTACTTC
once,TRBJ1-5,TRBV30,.,CAWRSTGSSQPQHF,TGTGCCTGGAGAAGTACAGGGTCTAGTCAGCCCCAGCATTTT
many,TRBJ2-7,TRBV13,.,CASSLGSSYEQYF,TGTGCCAGCAGCTTAGGTAGCTCCTACGAGCAGTACTTC
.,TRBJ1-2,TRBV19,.,CASSIERGEANYGYTF,TGTGCCAGTAGTATAGAGAGAGGAGAAGCTAACTATGGCTACACCTTC
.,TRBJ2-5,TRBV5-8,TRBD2,CASTRTSTSGGETQYF,TGTGCCAGCACCCGGACAAGTACCTCGGGGGGAGAGACCCAGTACTTC
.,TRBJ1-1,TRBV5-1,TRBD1,CASRSGTGGPATEAFF,TGCGCCAGCAGATCTGGGACAGGTGGGCCGGCCACTGAAGCTTTCTTT
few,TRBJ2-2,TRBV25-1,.,CASSEPGANTGELFF,TGTGCCAGCAGTGAGCCGGGAGCGAACACCGGGGAGCTGTTTTTT
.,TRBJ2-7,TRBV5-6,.,CASSLAPGEQYF,TGTGCCAGCAGCTTGGCCCCGGGGGAGCAGTACTTC
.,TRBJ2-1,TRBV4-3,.,CASSQEFRRSSYNEQFF,TGCGCCAGCAGCCAAGAATTCCGACGGAGCTCCTACAATGAGCAGTTCTTC
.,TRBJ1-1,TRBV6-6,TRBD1,CASRQGQAMNTEAFF,TGTGCCAGCAGACAGGGACAGGCTATGAACACTGAAGCTTTCTTT
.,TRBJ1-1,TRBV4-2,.,CASSPGGAMNTEAFF,TGTGCCAGCAGCCCCGGAGGGGCGATGAACACTGAAGCTTTCTTT
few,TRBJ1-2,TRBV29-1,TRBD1,CSAEDRVNGYTF,TGCAGCGCAGAAGACAGGGTGAATGGCTACACCTTC
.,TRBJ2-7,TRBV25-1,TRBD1,CASSVGQESYEQYF,TGTGCCAGCAGTGTGGGACAGGAGTCCTACGAGCAGTACTTC
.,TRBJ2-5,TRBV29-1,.,CSVEGLPGIGQETQYF,TGCAGCGTTGAAGGTCTTCCGGGGATCGGCCAAGAGACCCAGTACTTC
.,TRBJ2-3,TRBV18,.,CASSRYGASTDTQYF,TGTGCCAGCTCTCGGTATGGGGCTAGCACAGATACGCAGTATTTT
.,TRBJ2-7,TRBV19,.,CASSIQDSSYEQYF,TGTGCCAGTAGTATACAGGATAGCTCCTACGAGCAGTACTTC
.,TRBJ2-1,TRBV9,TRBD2,CASSALAGLYNEQFF,TGTGCCAGCAGCGCTCTAGCGGGGTTATACAATGAGCAGTTCTTC
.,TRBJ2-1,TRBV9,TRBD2,CASSVVSSGRNNEQFF,TGTGCCAGCAGCGTAGTGTCTAGCGGGCGTAACAATGAGCAGTTCTTC
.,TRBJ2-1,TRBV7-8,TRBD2,CASSPLGSSGAYNEQFF,TGTGCCAGCAGCCCCCTAGGCTCTAGCGGGGCCTACAATGAGCAGTTCTTC